This T cell receptor (beta chain) derives from a study of vaccination effects on CD4 cells after COVID-19. Overall study: The vaccine given was either BNT162b2 or mRNA-1273, in two doses.

ViraFEST assay sequencing came after antigen-specific CD4+ T cells were expanded with viral peptide pools. Isolating CD4+ T cells followed 9 to 11 days of culture. None of the vaccinated had previously contracted SARS-CoV-2, and their nucleocapsid antibodies tested negative. Broader study findings: Whether induced by infection or by vaccine, clones showed marked clonal contraction late after vaccination. There were few convalescent patients in the study and no early post-infection timepoints. Only 1 of 255 vaccine-induced clones from healthy vaccinees cross-reacted with common cold coronaviruses.

The CDR3 sequence is 13 residues long. Germline CDR1 MNHEY, CDR2 SVGAGI. V gave up 4 bases and J gave up 6 bases, with 13 bases separating them. In regard to this clone: Antigen: not known.

Using immunoSEQ multiplex PCR, the repertoire was profiled, and TCRdb retains in-frame clones only, with some absent. The sample carries some 41,000 clones, about 70% recorded once. The TCR sequence derives from a human donor who received a COVID-19 vaccine. Sequencing used CD4+ T cells from PBMCs cultured with HCoV-OC43 spike peptides, obtained before COVID-19 vaccination. The subset here: HCoV-OC43 spike overlapping peptide pool stimulation. J is TRBJ2-7 and V is TRBV6-5, with unresolved D. The CDR3 sequence: CASSFGPVREQYF. In nucleotides, the CDR3 is TGTGCCAGCAGTTTTGGACCTGTTCGCGAGCAGTACTTC.